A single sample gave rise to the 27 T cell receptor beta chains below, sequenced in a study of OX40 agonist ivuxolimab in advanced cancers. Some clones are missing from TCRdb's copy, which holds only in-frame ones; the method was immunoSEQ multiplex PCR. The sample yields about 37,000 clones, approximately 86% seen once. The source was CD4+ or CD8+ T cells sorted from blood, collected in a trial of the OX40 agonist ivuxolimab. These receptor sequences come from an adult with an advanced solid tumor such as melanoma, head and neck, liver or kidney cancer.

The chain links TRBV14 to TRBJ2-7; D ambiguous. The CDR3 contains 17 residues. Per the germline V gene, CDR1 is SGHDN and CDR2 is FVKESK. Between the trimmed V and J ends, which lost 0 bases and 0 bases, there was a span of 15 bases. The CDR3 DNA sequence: TGTGCCAGCAGCCAAGACCTAAGCCCGGGTTACTCCTACGAGCAGTACTTC. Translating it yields CASSQDLSPGYSYEQYF.

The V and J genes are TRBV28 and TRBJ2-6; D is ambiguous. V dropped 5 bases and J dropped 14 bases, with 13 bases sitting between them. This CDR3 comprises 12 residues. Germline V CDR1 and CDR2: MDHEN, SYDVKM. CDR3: CASSPAFDLLTF. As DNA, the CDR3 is TGTGCCAGCAGTCCCGCTTTTGACCTCCTGACTTTC. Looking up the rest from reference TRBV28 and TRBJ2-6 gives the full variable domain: DVKVTQSSRYLVKRTGEKVFLECVQDMDHENMFWYRQDPGLGLRLIYFSYDVKMKEKGDIPEGYSVSREKKERFSLILESASTNQTSMYLCASSPAFDLLTFGAGSRLTVL.

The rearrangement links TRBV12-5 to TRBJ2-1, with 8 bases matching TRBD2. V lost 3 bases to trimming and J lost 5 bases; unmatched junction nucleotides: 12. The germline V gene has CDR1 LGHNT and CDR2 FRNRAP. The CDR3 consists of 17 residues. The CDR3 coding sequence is TGTGCTAGTGGTTTTTACCCGAGCGGGAGCGGTAACAATGAGCAGTTCTTC. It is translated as CASGFYPSGSGNNEQFF.

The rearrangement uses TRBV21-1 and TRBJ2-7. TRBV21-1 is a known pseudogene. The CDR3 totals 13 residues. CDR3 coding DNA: TGTGCCAGCACCGCGGACCCTGCCGGGGAGCAGTACTTC. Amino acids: CASTADPAGEQYF.

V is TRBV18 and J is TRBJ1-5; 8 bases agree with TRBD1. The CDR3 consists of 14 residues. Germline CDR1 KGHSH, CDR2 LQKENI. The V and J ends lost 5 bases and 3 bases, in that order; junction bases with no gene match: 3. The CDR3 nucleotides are TGTGCCAGCTCATCGGACAGGGACAATCAGCCCCAGCATTTT. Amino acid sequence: CASSSDRDNQPQHF. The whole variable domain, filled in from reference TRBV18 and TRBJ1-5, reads NAGVMQNPRHLVRRRGQEARLRCSPMKGHSHVYWYRQLPEEGLKFMVYLQKENIIDESGMPKERFSAEFPKEGPSILRIQQVVRGDSAAYFCASSSDRDNQPQHFGDGTRLSIL.

CDR3 protein: CAHKGGERETGELFF. The CDR3 bases are TGTGCCCACAAGGGGGGCGAGCGGGAGACCGGGGAGCTGTTTTTT. This chain links TRBV10-3 with TRBJ2-2; 8 nucleotides line up with TRBD2. V lost 11 bases to trimming and J lost 5 bases; unmatched junction nucleotides: 13. This CDR3 is built from 15 residues. Per germline, CDR1 ENHRY and CDR2 SYGVKD.

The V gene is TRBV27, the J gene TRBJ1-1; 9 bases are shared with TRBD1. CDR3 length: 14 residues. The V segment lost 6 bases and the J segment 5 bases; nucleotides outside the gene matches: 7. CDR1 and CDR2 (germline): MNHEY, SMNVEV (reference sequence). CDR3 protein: CASRFGTGWTEAFF. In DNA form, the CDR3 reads TGTGCCAGCAGATTCGGGACAGGGTGGACTGAAGCTTTCTTT.

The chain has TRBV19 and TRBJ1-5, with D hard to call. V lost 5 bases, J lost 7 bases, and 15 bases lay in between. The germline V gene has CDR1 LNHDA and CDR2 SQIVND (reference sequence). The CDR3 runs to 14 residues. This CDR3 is CASSLGPQGQPQHF. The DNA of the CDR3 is TGTGCCAGTAGTCTCGGGCCCCAAGGACAGCCCCAGCATTTT.

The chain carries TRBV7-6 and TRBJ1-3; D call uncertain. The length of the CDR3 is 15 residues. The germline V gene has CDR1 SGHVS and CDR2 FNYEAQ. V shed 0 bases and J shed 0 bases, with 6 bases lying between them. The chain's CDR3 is CASSLAGGSGNTIYF. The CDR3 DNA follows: TGTGCCAGCAGCTTAGCGGGAGGCTCTGGAAACACCATATATTTT. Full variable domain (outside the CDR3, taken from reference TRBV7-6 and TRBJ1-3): GAGVSQSPRYKVTKRGQDVALRCDPISGHVSLYWYRQALGQGPEFLTYFNYEAQQDKSGLPNDRFSAERPEGSISTLTIQRTEQRDSAMYRCASSLAGGSGNTIYFGEGSWLTVV.

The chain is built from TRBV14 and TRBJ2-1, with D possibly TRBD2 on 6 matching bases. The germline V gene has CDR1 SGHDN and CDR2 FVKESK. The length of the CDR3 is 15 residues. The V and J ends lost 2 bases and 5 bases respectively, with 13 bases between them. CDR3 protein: CASSQLGTHNNEQFF. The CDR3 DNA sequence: TGTGCCAGCAGCCAACTCGGGACTCACAACAATGAGCAGTTCTTC.

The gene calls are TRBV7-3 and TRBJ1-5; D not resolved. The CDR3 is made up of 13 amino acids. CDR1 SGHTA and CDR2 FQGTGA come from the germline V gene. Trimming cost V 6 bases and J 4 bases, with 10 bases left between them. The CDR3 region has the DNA TGTGCCAGCAGTCCCTCCAGGAATCAGCCCCAGCATTTT. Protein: CASSPSRNQPQHF.

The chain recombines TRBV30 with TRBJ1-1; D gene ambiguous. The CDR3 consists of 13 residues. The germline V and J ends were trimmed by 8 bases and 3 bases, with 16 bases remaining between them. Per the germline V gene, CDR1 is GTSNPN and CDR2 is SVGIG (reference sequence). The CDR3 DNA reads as TGTGCCAGTGTGGAGGGAAGGGACACTGAAGCTTTCTTT. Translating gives CASVEGRDTEAFF.

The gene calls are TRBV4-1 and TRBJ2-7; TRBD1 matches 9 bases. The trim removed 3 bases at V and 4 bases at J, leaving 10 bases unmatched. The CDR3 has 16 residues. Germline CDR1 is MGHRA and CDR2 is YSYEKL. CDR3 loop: CASSHNDGTGRYEQYF. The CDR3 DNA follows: TGCGCCAGCAGCCACAACGACGGGACAGGGCGATACGAGCAGTACTTC.

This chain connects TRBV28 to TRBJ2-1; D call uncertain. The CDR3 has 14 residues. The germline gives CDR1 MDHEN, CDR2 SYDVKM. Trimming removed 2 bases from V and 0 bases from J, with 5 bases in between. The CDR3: CASSLDTSYNEQFF. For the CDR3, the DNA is TGTGCCAGCAGTTTAGACACCTCCTACAATGAGCAGTTCTTC.

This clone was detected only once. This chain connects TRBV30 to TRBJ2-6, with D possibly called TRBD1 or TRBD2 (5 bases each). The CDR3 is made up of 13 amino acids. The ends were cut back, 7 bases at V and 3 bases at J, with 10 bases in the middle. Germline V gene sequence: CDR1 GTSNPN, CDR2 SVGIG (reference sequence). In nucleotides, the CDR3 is TGTGCCTCCTCAGGGAGTGGGGCCAACGTCCTGACTTTC. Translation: CASSGSGANVLTF. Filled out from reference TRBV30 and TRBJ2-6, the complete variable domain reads SQTIHQWPATLVQPVGSPLSLECTVEGTSNPNLYWYRQAAGRGLQLLFYSVGIGQISSEVPQNLSASRPQDRQFILSSKKLLLSDSGFYLCASSGSGANVLTFGAGSRLTVL.

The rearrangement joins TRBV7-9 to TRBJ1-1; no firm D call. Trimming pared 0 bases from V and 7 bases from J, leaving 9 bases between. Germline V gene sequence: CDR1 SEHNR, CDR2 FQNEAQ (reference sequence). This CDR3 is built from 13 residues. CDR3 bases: TGTGCCAGCAGCTTAGCGGACGGTTTTGAAGCTTTCTTT. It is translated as CASSLADGFEAFF.

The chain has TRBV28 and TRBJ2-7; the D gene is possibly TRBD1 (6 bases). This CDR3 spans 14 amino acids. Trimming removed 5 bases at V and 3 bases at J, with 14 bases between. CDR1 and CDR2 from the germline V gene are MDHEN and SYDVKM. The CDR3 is CASSPGTLSYEQYF. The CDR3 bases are TGTGCCAGCAGTCCCGGGACATTAAGCTACGAGCAGTACTTC.

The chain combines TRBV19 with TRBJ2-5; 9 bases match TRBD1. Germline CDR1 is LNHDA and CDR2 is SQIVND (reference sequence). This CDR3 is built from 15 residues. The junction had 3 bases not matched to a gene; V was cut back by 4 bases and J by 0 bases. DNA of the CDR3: TGTGCCAGTAGTAGGGACAGGGCTCACCAAGAGACCCAGTACTTC. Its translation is CASSRDRAHQETQYF.

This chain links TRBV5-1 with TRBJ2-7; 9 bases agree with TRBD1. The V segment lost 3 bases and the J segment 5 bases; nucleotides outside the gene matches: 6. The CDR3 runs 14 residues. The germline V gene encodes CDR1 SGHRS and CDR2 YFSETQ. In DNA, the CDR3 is TGCGCCAGCAGCTCGGGACAGGGTATCAACGAGCAGTACTTC. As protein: CASSSGQGINEQYF.

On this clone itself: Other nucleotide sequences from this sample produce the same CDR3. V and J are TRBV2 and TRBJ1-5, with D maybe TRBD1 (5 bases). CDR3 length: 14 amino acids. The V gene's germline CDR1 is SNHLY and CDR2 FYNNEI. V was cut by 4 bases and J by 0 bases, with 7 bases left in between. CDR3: CASSGQLSNQPQHF. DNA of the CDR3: TGTGCCAGCAGTGGACAGCTTAGCAATCAGCCCCAGCATTTT.

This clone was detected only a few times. This CDR3 is CASSPGQGIGYGYTF. CDR3 in DNA: TGTGCCAGCAGCCCAGGACAGGGAATAGGGTATGGCTACACCTTC. The chain couples TRBV6-5 to TRBJ1-2; 8 positions agree with TRBD1. Germline values: CDR1 MNHEY, CDR2 SVGAGI. J gave up 5 bases and V 6 bases, and 11 bases lay outside the gene matches. This CDR3 is 15 amino acids long.

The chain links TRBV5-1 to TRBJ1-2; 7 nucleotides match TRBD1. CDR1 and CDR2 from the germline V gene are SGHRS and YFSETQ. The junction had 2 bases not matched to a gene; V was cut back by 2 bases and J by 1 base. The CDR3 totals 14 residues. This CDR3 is CASSFGQDNYGYTF. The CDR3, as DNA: TGCGCCAGCAGCTTTGGACAGGATAACTATGGCTACACCTTC. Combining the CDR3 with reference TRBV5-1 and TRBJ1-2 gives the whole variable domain KAGVTQTPRYLIKTRGQQVTLSCSPISGHRSVSWYQQTPGQGLQFLFEYFSETQRNKGNFPGRFSGRQFSNSRSEMNVSTLELGDSALYLCASSFGQDNYGYTFGSGTRLTVV.

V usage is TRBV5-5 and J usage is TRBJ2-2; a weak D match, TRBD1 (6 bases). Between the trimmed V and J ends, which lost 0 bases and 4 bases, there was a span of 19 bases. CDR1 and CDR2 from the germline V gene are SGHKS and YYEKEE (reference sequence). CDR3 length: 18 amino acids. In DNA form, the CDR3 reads TGTGCCAGCAGCTTGGACCCGACAGGTTCCTCGGGCACCGGGGAGCTGTTTTTT. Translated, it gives CASSLDPTGSSGTGELFF.

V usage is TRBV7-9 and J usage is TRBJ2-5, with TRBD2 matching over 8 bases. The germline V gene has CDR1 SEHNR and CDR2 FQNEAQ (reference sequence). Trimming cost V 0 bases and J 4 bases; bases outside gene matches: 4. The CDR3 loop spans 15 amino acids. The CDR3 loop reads CASSLARGARETQYF. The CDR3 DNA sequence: TGTGCCAGCAGCTTAGCGCGGGGGGCCCGAGAGACCCAGTACTTC.

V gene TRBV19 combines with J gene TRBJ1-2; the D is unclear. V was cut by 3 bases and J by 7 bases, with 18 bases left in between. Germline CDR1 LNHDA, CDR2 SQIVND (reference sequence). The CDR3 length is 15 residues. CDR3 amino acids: CASSITGRTTRGYTF. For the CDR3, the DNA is TGTGCCAGTAGTATTACGGGCAGGACGACTCGTGGCTACACCTTC. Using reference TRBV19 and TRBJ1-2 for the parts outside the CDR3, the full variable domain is DGGITQSPKYLFRKEGQNVTLSCEQNLNHDAMYWYRQDPGQGLRLIYYSQIVNDFQKGDIAEGYSVSREKKESFPLTVTSAQKNPTAFYLCASSITGRTTRGYTFGSGTRLTVV.

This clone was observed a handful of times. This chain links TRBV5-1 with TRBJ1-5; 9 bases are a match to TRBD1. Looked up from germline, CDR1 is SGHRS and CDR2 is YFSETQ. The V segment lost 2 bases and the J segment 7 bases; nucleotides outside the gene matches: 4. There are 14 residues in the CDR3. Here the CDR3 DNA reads TGCGCCAGCAGCTTCGGGACAGGGAACCAGCCCCAGCATTTT. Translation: CASSFGTGNQPQHF.

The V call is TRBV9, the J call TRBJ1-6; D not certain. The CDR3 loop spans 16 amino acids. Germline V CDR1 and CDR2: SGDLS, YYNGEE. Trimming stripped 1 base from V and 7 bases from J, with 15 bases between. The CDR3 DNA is TGTGCCAGCAGCGTAAAGTCCCAGCCCGACAATTCACCCCTCCACTTT. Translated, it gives CASSVKSQPDNSPLHF.